A single T cell receptor (beta chain) is shown here with its context. This specimen comes from a study of blood T cell repertoires in COVID-19. V lost 1 base to trimming and J lost 1 base, with 10 bases between them. The V gene's germline CDR1 is SGHNT and CDR2 YENEEA. This CDR3 has 15 amino acids. Libraries were prepared by immunoSEQ multiplex PCR; TCRdb keeps only in-frame clonotypes and omits some of them. The sample holds about 120,000 clones, over 60% seen once. V and J are TRBV11-3 and TRBJ2-5, with D tentatively TRBD2 (5 bases). The sequence was obtained from a man aged 40-55 years with active or convalescent COVID-19. The sample comprised peripheral blood. CDR3 DNA: TGTGCCAGCAGCTTAGCCCTGGACTTCCAAGAGACCCAGTACTTC. As protein: CASSLALDFQETQYF.